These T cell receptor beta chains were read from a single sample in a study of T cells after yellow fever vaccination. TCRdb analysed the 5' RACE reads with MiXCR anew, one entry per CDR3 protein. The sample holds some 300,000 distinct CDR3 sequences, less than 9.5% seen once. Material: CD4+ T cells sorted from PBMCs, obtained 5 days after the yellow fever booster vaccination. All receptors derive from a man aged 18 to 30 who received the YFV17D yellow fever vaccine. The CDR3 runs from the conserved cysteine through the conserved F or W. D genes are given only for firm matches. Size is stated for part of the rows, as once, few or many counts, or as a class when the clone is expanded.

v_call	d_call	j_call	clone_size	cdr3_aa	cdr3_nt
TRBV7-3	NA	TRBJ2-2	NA	CASTLSGNTGELFF	TGTGCCAGCACCTTATCGGGGAACACCGGGGAGCTGTTTTTT
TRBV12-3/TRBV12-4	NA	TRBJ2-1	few	CASTIGGIYSFGQFF	TGTGCCAGCACCATCGGGGGCATTTACAGTTTTGGGCAGTTCTTC
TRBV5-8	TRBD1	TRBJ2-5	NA	CASSWGDRLKTQYF	TGTGCCAGCAGCTGGGGGGACAGGCTAAAGACCCAGTACTTC
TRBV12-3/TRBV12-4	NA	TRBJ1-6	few	CASSSPGRAPLHF	TGTGCCAGCAGTTCCCCAGGGAGAGCACCCCTCCACTTT
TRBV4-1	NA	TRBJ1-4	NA	CASSHLSGGREKLFF	TGCGCCAGCAGCCACCTTTCGGGGGGGAGAGAAAAACTGTTTTTT
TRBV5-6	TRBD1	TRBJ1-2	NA	CASKPPGTGVIGYTF	TGTGCCAGCAAGCCGCCTGGGACAGGGGTTATTGGCTACACCTTC
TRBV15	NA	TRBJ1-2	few	CATSGDLNYGYTF	TGTGCCACCAGCGGGGACCTTAACTATGGCTACACCTTC
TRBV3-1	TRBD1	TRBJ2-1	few	CASSRLGQGAHNEQFF	TGTGCCAGCAGCCGACTGGGACAGGGGGCGCATAATGAGCAGTTCTTC
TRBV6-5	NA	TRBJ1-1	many	CASSQVENTEAFF	TGTGCCAGCAGTCAGGTCGAGAACACTGAAGCTTTCTTT
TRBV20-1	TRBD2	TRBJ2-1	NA	CSFSGGGRSYNEQFF	TGCAGTTTTAGCGGGGGGGGACGCTCCTACAATGAGCAGTTCTTC
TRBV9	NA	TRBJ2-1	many	CASSVGEIGGEQFF	TGTGCCAGCAGCGTAGGAGAAATTGGGGGTGAGCAGTTCTTC
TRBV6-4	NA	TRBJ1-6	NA	CASSDPVNLHF	TGTGCCAGCAGTGACCCAGTTAACCTCCACTTT
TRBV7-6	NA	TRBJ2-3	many	CASTPLGTRSRTQYF	TGTGCCAGCACCCCCCTGGGGACGAGATCCAGGACGCAGTATTTT
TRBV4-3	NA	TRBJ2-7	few	CASSQAGSGTFYEQYF	TGCGCCAGCAGCCAAGCGGGTTCCGGGACATTCTACGAGCAGTACTTC
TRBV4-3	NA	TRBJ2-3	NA	CASSQQEYPTDTQYF	TGCGCCAGCAGCCAACAGGAATATCCCACAGATACGCAGTATTTT
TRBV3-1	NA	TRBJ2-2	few	CASSPVWGRRTGELFF	TGTGCCAGCAGCCCGGTATGGGGTCGAAGGACCGGGGAGCTGTTTTTT
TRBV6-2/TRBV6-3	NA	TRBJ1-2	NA	CASAAGYGYTF	TGTGCCAGCGCGGCGGGCTATGGCTACACCTTC
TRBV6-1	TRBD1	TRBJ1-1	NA	CASSTLTTGIEAFF	TGTGCCAGCAGTACTCTTACGACAGGGATTGAAGCTTTCTTT
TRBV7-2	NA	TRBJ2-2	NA	CASSLEVSRANTGELFF	TGTGCCAGCAGCTTAGAGGTGTCCCGCGCGAACACCGGGGAGCTGTTTTTT
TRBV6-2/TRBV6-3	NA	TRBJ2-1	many	CASSYLRSYNEQFF	TGTGCCAGCAGCTATTTGCGCTCCTACAATGAGCAGTTCTTC
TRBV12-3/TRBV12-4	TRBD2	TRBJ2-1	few	CASSSLSGGAEQFF	TGTGCCAGCAGTTCCCTAAGCGGGGGGGCTGAGCAGTTCTTC
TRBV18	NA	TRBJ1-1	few	CASSSDRLLIF	TGTGCCAGCTCATCCGACAGGCTTCTCATATTT
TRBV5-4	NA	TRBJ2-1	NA	CASSSVARPREEQFF	TGTGCCAGCAGCTCAGTGGCCAGGCCGCGGGAAGAGCAGTTCTTC
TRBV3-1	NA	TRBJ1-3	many	CASSHGRGSGNTIYF	TGTGCCAGCAGTCACGGGCGGGGCTCTGGAAACACCATATATTTT
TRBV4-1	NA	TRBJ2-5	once	CASSQDPPGPETQYF	TGCGCCAGCAGCCAAGATCCCCCAGGCCCGGAGACCCAGTACTTC
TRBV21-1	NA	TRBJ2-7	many	CASSNLLGYPSYEQYF	TGTGCCAGCAGCAACCTTCTGGGATACCCCTCCTACGAGCAGTACTTC
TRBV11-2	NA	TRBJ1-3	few	CASSLVVGHSGNTIYF	TGTGCCAGCAGCTTAGTGGTAGGGCACTCTGGAAACACCATATATTTT
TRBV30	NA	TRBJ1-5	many	CAWSEDSNQPQHF	TGTGCCTGGAGTGAGGATAGCAATCAGCCCCAGCATTTT